These 8 T cell receptor beta chains share one sample of origin, sequenced in a study of cytomegalovirus exposure and HLA in healthy donors. Profiled with immunoSEQ multiplex PCR; TCRdb holds only in-frame clones, not every one. The sample lists tens of thousands of clones, 96% occurring once. The sequencing input was PBMCs. The receptor source for this set is a man younger than 35 in good health and CMV-seropositive.

The chain joins TRBV7-2 to TRBJ1-3; 9 bases are shared with TRBD1. The junction had 6 bases not matched to a gene; V was cut back by 2 bases and J by 4 bases. CDR1 is SGHTA and CDR2 is FQGNSA in the germline V gene. This CDR3 has 16 amino acids. The CDR3 region is CASSLSTGGFGNTIYF. CDR3 coding DNA: TGTGCCAGCAGCTTATCTACAGGGGGCTTCGGAAACACCATATATTTT. Supplemented by reference TRBV7-2 and TRBJ1-3, the full variable domain reads GAGVSQSPSNKVTEKGKDVELRCDPISGHTALYWYRQSLGQGLEFLIYFQGNSAPDKSGLPSDRFSAERTGGSVSTLTIQRTQQEDSAVYLCASSLSTGGFGNTIYFGEGSWLTVV.

CDR3 residues: CASSQGMDTEAFF. The CDR3, as DNA: TGTGCCAGCTCCCAGGGGATGGACACTGAAGCTTTCTTT. This chain connects TRBV18 to TRBJ1-1; tentatively, D is TRBD1 (6 bases). This CDR3 has 13 amino acids. Trimming took off 6 bases at V and 3 bases at J, with 11 bases between the two ends. Germline CDR1 reads KGHSH; CDR2 reads LQKENI. Full variable domain (missing parts from reference TRBV18 and TRBJ1-1): NAGVMQNPRHLVRRRGQEARLRCSPMKGHSHVYWYRQLPEEGLKFMVYLQKENIIDESGMPKERFSAEFPKEGPSILRIQQVVRGDSAAYFCASSQGMDTEAFFGQGTRLTVV.

The chain employs TRBV7-2 and TRBJ1-2, with D perhaps matching TRBD1 (5 bases). The CDR3 sequence is 14 residues long. CDR1 is SGHTA, CDR2 FQGNSA, per germline. The V gene lost 7 bases and the J gene lost 9 bases, with 21 bases spanning the gap. CDR3: CASTKGRQGDSYTF. The CDR3 DNA reads as TGTGCCAGCACTAAGGGGCGGCAGGGTGACAGCTACACCTTC. The full variable domain, its missing parts supplied by reference TRBV7-2 and TRBJ1-2, is GAGVSQSPSNKVTEKGKDVELRCDPISGHTALYWYRQSLGQGLEFLIYFQGNSAPDKSGLPSDRFSAERTGGSVSTLTIQRTQQEDSAVYLCASTKGRQGDSYTFGSGTRLTVV.

The chain employs TRBV27 and TRBJ1-5; possibly TRBD1 for D (5 bases). This CDR3 region has 15 residues. Germline V gene sequence: CDR1 MNHEY, CDR2 SMNVEV (reference sequence). V gave up 5 bases and J gave up 6 bases, with 17 bases separating them. Written as DNA, the CDR3 is TGTGCCAGCAGTGCCCCCCCAGGGATCGGTCAGCCCCAGCATTTT. It specifies CASSAPPGIGQPQHF.

This clone is a singleton in its sample. CDR3: CASIHRGSGANVLTF. The CDR3 bases are TGTGCCAGCATCCACAGGGGCTCTGGGGCCAACGTCCTGACTTTC. The chain combines TRBV6-5 with TRBJ2-6, with TRBD1 matching over 7 bases. This CDR3 region has 15 residues. Trimming took 7 bases from V and 0 from J; bases not matched to a gene: 3. Germline CDR1 reads MNHEY; CDR2 reads SVGAGI.

This sequence joins TRBV13 and TRBJ1-1, with D unresolved. V shed 2 bases and J shed 5 bases, with 6 bases lying between them. CDR1 and CDR2 from the germline V gene are PRHDT and FYEKMQ (reference sequence). This CDR3 contains 12 residues. Written as DNA, the CDR3 is TGTGCCAGCAGCTTAATTCCAACTGAAGCTTTCTTT. Protein product: CASSLIPTEAFF.

This sequence joins TRBV9 and TRBJ2-1, with D possibly TRBD2 on 6 matching bases. The CDR3 extends over 13 amino acids. V lost 3 bases, J lost 10 bases, and 14 bases lay in between. The germline gives CDR1 SGDLS, CDR2 YYNGEE. The CDR3: CASSEGGVGEQFF. CDR3 DNA: TGTGCCAGCAGCGAAGGCGGGGTAGGAGAGCAGTTCTTC.

The chain carries TRBV13 and TRBJ2-1, with D possibly being TRBD1 (6 bases). Germline V gene lookup returns CDR1 PRHDT and CDR2 FYEKMQ (reference sequence). Trimming removed 5 bases at V and 6 bases at J, with 14 bases between. The CDR3 contains 14 residues. CDR3 nucleotide sequence: TGTGCCAGCAGCCCAACAACAGGGATCAATGAGCAGTTCTTC. It encodes CASSPTTGINEQFF.